This T cell receptor beta chain is from a study of response to subunit inactivated influenza vaccine. Germline V gene data show CDR1 as LNHDA and CDR2 as SQIVND (reference sequence). V was pared by 0 bases and J by 4 bases, with 6 bases between. This CDR3 is 13 amino acids long. Study observations and caveats: It was the authors' suggestion that each seasonal influenza vaccination recruits few new T cells.

TCRdb itself ran the RT-PCR reads through MiXCR, one entry per CDR3 protein. There are about 520,000 distinct CDR3 sequences in the sample; around 25% occur only once, and around 1.8% lies in the top ten. The sample holds a few counts of this clonotype. The target antigen is unknown. This TCR was sampled from a man in his forties or fifties who received an inactivated influenza vaccine. The sample consisted of CD4+ T cells sorted from PBMCs, taken roughly 5 days after vaccination. V usage is TRBV19 and J usage is TRBJ1-1; D is unresolved. The CDR3 region is CASSIDLSTEAFF. As DNA, the CDR3 is TGTGCCAGTAGTATAGACCTCAGCACTGAAGCTTTCTTT. Combining the CDR3 with reference TRBV19 and TRBJ1-1 gives the whole variable domain DGGITQSPKYLFRKEGQNVTLSCEQNLNHDAMYWYRQDPGQGLRLIYYSQIVNDFQKGDIAEGYSVSREKKESFPLTVTSAQKNPTAFYLCASSIDLSTEAFFGQGTRLTVV.